The 17 T cell receptor beta chains below were found in one sample sequenced in a study of blood T cell repertoires in COVID-19. Profiled with immunoSEQ multiplex PCR; TCRdb holds only in-frame clones, not every one. The sample carries about 500,000 clones, roughly nine tenths recorded once. Sequencing was performed on peripheral blood. The receptors here all came from a man aged 18 to 29 with COVID-19, enrolled during active disease.

V is TRBV7-9 and J is TRBJ2-1; maybe TRBD1 (6 bases). With 4 bases removed from V and 15 bases from J, the gap between germline ends came to 25 bases. The CDR3 spans 15 residues. Per the germline V gene, CDR1 is SEHNR and CDR2 is FQNEAQ (reference sequence). The CDR3 DNA reads TGTGCCAGCAGCTCCGCGCGCACGGACAGCACCGTCCCGTTCTTC. Its translation: CASSSARTDSTVPFF. Variable domain in full (rest from reference TRBV7-9 and TRBJ2-1): DTGVSQNPRHKITKRGQNVTFRCDPISEHNRLYWYRQTLGQGPEFLTYFQNEAQLEKSRLLSDRFSAERPKGSFSTLEIQRTEQGDSAMYLCASSSARTDSTVPFFGPGTRLTVL.

The chain combines TRBV29-1 with TRBJ2-1; tentative D call: TRBD1 (5 bases). Germline assignment: CDR1 SQVTM and CDR2 ANQGSEA. V lost 4 bases and J lost 4, with 8 bases in between. The CDR3 contains 12 residues. The CDR3 loop is CSVAQGYNEQFF. DNA of the CDR3: TGCAGCGTTGCCCAGGGATACAATGAGCAGTTCTTC.

The J gene is TRBJ1-4, the V gene TRBV5-1; the D gene is possibly TRBD1 (6 bases). The germline V gene has CDR1 SGHRS and CDR2 YFSETQ. The CDR3 consists of 15 residues. V was trimmed by 4 bases and J by 10 bases, leaving 20 bases between them. The CDR3, as DNA: TGCGCCAGCAGCACAGGGACACTTGAGAGTGGAAAACTGTTTTTT. Translated: CASSTGTLESGKLFF.

This sequence joins TRBV2 and TRBJ1-5, with 10 bases identical to TRBD1. CDR3 size: 15 residues. The trim removed 1 base at V and 6 bases at J, leaving 3 bases unmatched. The germline CDR1 and CDR2 sequences are SNHLY and FYNNEI. Written as DNA, the CDR3 is TGTGCCAGCAGTGAAGGGACAGGGGGAAGTCAGCCCCAGCATTTT. Its protein is CASSEGTGGSQPQHF. The full variable domain, rest sourced from reference TRBV2 and TRBJ1-5, is EPEVTQTPSHQVTQMGQEVILRCVPISNHLYFYWYRQILGQKVEFLVSFYNNEISEKSEIFDDQFSVERPDGSNFTLKIRSTKLEDSAMYFCASSEGTGGSQPQHFGDGTRLSIL.

This chain uses TRBV5-6 with TRBJ2-1; 11 nucleotides align to TRBD2. The CDR3 runs 15 residues. Per germline, CDR1 SGHDT and CDR2 YYEEEE. With V trimmed by 0 bases and J by 8 bases, 4 bases remained unmatched. CDR3 DNA: TGTGCCAGCAGCTTGGATGGGACTAGCGGAGATGAGCAGTTCTTC. Translated, it gives CASSLDGTSGDEQFF.

The CDR3 here is CASSVGRGGQETQYF. CDR3 sequence (DNA): TGTGCCAGCAGCGTAGGGAGGGGGGGACAAGAGACCCAGTACTTC. The chain combines TRBV9 with TRBJ2-5, with D possibly matching TRBD2 (7 bases). V was cut by 0 bases and J by 2 bases, with 11 bases left in between. CDR1 SGDLS and CDR2 YYNGEE come from the germline V gene. The CDR3 sequence is 15 residues long.

The chain combines TRBV4-1 with TRBJ2-5, with no clear D. The V gene's germline CDR1 is MGHRA and CDR2 YSYEKL. The CDR3 is 15 residues long. Trimming pared 0 bases from V and 5 bases from J, leaving 13 bases between. The CDR3 DNA reads as TGCGCCAGCAGCCAAGATCGAGGCCTCGGGGAGACCCAGTACTTC. It yields the protein CASSQDRGLGETQYF.

V and J are TRBV11-3 and TRBJ2-3; 8 bases are a match to TRBD1. Germline loops: CDR1 SGHNT, CDR2 YENEEA. This CDR3 comprises 16 residues. Unmatched junction bases numbered 3, after V lost 1 base and J lost 0 bases. CDR3 amino acids: CASSLGTGQSTDTQYF. CDR3 DNA sequence: TGTGCCAGCAGCTTAGGGACAGGGCAAAGCACAGATACGCAGTATTTT.

The rearrangement links TRBV3-1 (or the pseudogene TRBV3-2) to TRBJ1-2; 7 nucleotides line up with TRBD1. There are 14 residues in the CDR3. The germline CDR1 and CDR2 sequences are LGHDT and YNNKEL (reference sequence). The junction had 10 bases not matched to a gene; V was cut back by 4 bases and J by 8 bases. The CDR3 region has the DNA TGTGCCAGCAGCCTTCAGACAGGGTCGCACGGCTACACCTTC. It yields the protein CASSLQTGSHGYTF.

The gene calls are TRBV6-5 and TRBJ2-1; a possible D gene is TRBD2 (5 bases). From germline, CDR1 is MNHEY and CDR2 SVGAGI. The CDR3 sequence is 14 residues long. Deletions cut 2 bases from V and 4 bases from J, with 9 bases between. CDR3 in DNA: TGTGCCAGCAGTTACGGAGGCGTATACAATGAGCAGTTCTTC. Its protein product is CASSYGGVYNEQFF.

The gene calls are TRBV6-2 or TRBV6-3 and TRBJ2-1; D gene unclear. The CDR3 runs to 13 residues. Between the trimmed V and J ends, which lost 2 bases and 4 bases, there was a span of 6 bases. Germline-derived CDR1 and CDR2 are MNHEY and SVGEGT. CDR3 nucleotide sequence: TGTGCCAGCAGTTACGAGGTTTACAATGAGCAGTTCTTC. This encodes CASSYEVYNEQFF.

The chain employs TRBV19 and TRBJ2-5; TRBD2 might be the D (7 bases). Trimming left V 7 bases short and J 4 bases short, with 13 bases between. The CDR3 consists of 13 residues. The germline gives CDR1 LNHDA, CDR2 SQIVND (reference sequence). CDR3 sequence (DNA): TGTGCCAGTATGGGGGGGCGCGGAGAGACCCAGTACTTC. Residues: CASMGGRGETQYF.

V and J are TRBV3-1 (or the pseudogene TRBV3-2) and TRBJ1-1; D might be TRBD1 (5 bases). This CDR3 has 13 residues. Trimming removed 4 bases from V and 5 bases from J, with 11 bases in between. The germline CDR1 and CDR2 sequences are LGHDT and YNNKEL (reference sequence). This CDR3 is CASSLHPGTEAFF. In nucleotides, the CDR3 is TGTGCCAGCAGCCTACACCCAGGGACTGAAGCTTTCTTT.

V and J are TRBV18 and TRBJ2-2; no clear D gene. Germline CDR1 KGHSH, CDR2 LQKENI. The CDR3 totals 15 residues. V lost 3 bases to trimming and J lost 1 base, with 9 bases between them. The CDR3 reads CASSPAVLNTGELFF. The CDR3 DNA follows: TGTGCCAGCTCACCGGCGGTATTGAACACCGGGGAGCTGTTTTTT. The variable domain in full, with the rest retrieved from reference TRBV18 and TRBJ2-2, is NAGVMQNPRHLVRRRGQEARLRCSPMKGHSHVYWYRQLPEEGLKFMVYLQKENIIDESGMPKERFSAEFPKEGPSILRIQQVVRGDSAAYFCASSPAVLNTGELFFGEGSRLTVL.

The genes are TRBV2 and TRBJ1-5, with D uncertain. Germline V lookup: CDR1 SNHLY, CDR2 FYNNEI. V was shortened by 3 bases and J by 6 bases, with 12 bases between the two germline ends. The CDR3 loop spans 14 amino acids. CDR3 sequence: CASSEGQPGQPQHF. CDR3 in DNA: TGTGCCAGCAGTGAGGGCCAGCCTGGTCAGCCCCAGCATTTT.

The rearrangement joins TRBV7-9 to TRBJ1-2, with 9 bases fitting TRBD1. The germline V gene encodes CDR1 SEHNR and CDR2 FQNEAQ (reference sequence). This CDR3 contains 13 residues. V lost 8 bases to trimming and J lost 3 bases; unmatched junction nucleotides: 4. CDR3 coding DNA: TGTGCCAGCGACAGGACAGGGGACTATGGCTACACCTTC. Translation gives CASDRTGDYGYTF.

This clone has only a few counts. J is TRBJ2-1 and V is TRBV19; D possibly corresponds to TRBD2 (7 bases). Trimming shortened V by 6 bases and J by 7 bases, and 13 bases separated the two germline ends. Germline V lookup: CDR1 LNHDA, CDR2 SQIVND (reference sequence). This CDR3 spans 13 amino acids. DNA for the CDR3: TGTGCCAGTAGGGGGGGGGCCGGTAATGAGCAGTTCTTC. Its protein is CASRGGAGNEQFF. The variable domain in full, completed from reference TRBV19 and TRBJ2-1, reads DGGITQSPKYLFRKEGQNVTLSCEQNLNHDAMYWYRQDPGQGLRLIYYSQIVNDFQKGDIAEGYSVSREKKESFPLTVTSAQKNPTAFYLCASRGGAGNEQFFGPGTRLTVL.